The source of this T cell receptor beta chain is a study of molecular identifiers for immune sequencing clone quantification. General study points: Highly expanded clone sizes could end up underestimated if a barcode were shared by identical TCR molecules.

At least ten counts were recorded for this clonotype. Antigen: not known. As previously described, bulk TCR libraries were made using listed TCR primers. One entry per CDR3 protein results from TCRdb running MiXCR on the PCR reads. The sample gives some 680,000 distinct CDR3 sequences, 25% of which show up once; about 0.84% is in the top ten. This TCR was sampled from a human donor in good health. Some libraries in this study had Jurkat cell RNA spiked in. The sample consisted of naive CD8+ T cells from blood, with Jurkat cell RNA spiked in. Subset defined: FACS-sorted CD8+CD4-CCR7+CD45RA+ naive T cells.

The chain's CDR3 is CASSHNQGRNTEAFF. CDR3 nucleotide sequence: TGTGCCAGCAGCCATAACCAGGGCCGGAACACTGAAGCTTTCTTT. This chain uses TRBV7-6 with TRBJ1-1; TRBD1 is a possible D gene (5 bases). Germline V gives CDR1 SGHVS, CDR2 FNYEAQ. The CDR3 is 15 amino acids. V was cut by 5 bases and J by 1 base, with 14 bases left in between.